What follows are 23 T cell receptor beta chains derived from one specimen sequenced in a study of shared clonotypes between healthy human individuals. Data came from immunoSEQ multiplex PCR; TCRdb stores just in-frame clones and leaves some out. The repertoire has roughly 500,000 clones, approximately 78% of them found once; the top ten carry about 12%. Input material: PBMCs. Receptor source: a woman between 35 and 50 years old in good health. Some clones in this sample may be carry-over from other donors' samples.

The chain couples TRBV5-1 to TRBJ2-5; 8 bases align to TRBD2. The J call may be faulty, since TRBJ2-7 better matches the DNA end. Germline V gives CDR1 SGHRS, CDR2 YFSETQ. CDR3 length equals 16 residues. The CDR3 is CATNRPGLELVHEQYF. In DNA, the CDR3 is TGCGCCACCAACCGTCCGGGACTAGAGCTTGTCCACGAGCAGTACTTC.

The chain's CDR3 is CASSVVGGDEQYF. CDR3 DNA sequence: TGTGCCAGCAGCGTAGTGGGGGGGGACGAGCAGTACTTC. V gene TRBV9 combines with J gene TRBJ2-5; 7 bases line up with TRBD2. The J call is uncertain, as TRBJ2-7 better fits the DNA end. CDR1 and CDR2 (germline): SGDLS, YYNGEE. The CDR3 sequence is 13 residues long.

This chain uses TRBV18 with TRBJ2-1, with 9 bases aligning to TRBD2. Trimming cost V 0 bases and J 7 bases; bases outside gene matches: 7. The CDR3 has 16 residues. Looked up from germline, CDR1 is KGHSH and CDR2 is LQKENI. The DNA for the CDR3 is TGTGCCAGCTCACCACCGCGGCTAGCGGGAAAAAATGAGCAGTTCTTC. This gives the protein CASSPPRLAGKNEQFF.

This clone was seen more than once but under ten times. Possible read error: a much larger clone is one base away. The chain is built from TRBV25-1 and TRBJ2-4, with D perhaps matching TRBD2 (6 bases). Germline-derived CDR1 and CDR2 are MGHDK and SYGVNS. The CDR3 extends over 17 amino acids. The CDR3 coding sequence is TGTGCCAGCAGTGCTGGGACGGGAGATCTAGCCGAAAACATTCAGTACTTC. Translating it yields CASSAGTGDLAENIQYF.

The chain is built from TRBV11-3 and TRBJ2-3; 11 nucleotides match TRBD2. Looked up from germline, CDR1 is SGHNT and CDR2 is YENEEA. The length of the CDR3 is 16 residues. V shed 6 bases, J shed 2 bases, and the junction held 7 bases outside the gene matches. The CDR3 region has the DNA TGTGCCAGCAGTCCCGGACTAGCGGGCCTCACAGATACGCAGTATTTT. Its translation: CASSPGLAGLTDTQYF.

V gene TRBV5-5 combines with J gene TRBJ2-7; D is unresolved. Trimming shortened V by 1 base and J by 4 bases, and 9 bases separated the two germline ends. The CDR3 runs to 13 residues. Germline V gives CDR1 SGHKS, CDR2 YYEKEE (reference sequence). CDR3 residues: CASSLTPQYEQYF. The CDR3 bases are TGTGCCAGCAGCTTGACTCCCCAATACGAGCAGTACTTC.

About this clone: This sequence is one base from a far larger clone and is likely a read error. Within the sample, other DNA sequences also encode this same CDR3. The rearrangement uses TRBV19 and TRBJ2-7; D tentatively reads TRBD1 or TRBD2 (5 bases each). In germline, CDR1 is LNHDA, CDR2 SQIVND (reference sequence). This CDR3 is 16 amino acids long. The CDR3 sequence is CASSTLDGAQTYEQYF. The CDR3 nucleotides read TGTGCCAGCAGTACCCTAGACGGGGCACAGACCTACGAGCAGTACTTT.

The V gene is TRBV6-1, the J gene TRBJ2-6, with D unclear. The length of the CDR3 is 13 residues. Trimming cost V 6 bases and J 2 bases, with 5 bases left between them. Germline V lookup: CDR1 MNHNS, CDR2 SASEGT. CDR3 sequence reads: CASRVPGANVLTF. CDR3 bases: TGTGCCAGCAGGGTCCCTGGGGCCAACGTCCTGACTTTC.

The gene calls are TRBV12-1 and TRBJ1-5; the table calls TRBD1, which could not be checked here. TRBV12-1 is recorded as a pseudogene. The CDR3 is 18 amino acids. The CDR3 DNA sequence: TGTGCCAGCAGCTCCTCCGGGACAGGGAAAAACAGCAATCAGCCCCAGCATTTT. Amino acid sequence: CASSSSGTGKNSNQPQHF.

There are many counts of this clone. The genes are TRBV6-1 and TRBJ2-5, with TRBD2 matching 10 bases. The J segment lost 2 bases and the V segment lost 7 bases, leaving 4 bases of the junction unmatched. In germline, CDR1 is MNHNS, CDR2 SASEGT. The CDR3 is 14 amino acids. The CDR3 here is CASKWTSGQETQYF. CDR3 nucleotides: TGTGCCAGCAAATGGACTAGCGGTCAAGAGACCCAGTACTTC.

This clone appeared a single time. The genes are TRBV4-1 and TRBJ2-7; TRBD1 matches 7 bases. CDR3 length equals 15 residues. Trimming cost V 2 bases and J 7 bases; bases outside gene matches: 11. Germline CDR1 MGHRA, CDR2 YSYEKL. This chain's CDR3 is CASSQRAGGDGEQYF. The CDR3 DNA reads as TGCGCCAGCAGCCAAAGGGCAGGGGGAGACGGTGAGCAGTACTTC.

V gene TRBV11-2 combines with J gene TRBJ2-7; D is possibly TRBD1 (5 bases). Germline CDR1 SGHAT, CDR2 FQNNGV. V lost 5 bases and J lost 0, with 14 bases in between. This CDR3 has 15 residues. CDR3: CASSRETVSSYEQYF. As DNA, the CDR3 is TGTGCCAGCAGCCGCGAGACAGTGAGCTCCTACGAGCAGTACTTC.

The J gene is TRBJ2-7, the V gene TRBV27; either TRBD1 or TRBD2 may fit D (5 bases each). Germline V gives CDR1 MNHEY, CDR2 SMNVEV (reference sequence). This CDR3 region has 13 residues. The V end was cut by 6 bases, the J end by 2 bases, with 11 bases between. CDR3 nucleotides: TGTGCCAGCAGCCGCCGGGGCCCCTACGAGCAGTACTTC. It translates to CASSRRGPYEQYF.

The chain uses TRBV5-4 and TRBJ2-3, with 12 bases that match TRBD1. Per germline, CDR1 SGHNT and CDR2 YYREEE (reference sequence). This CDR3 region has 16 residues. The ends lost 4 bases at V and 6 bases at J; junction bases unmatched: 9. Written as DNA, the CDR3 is TGTGCCAGCAGCCCGTCCGGGACAGGGGGCTCCGATACGCAGTATTTT. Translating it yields CASSPSGTGGSDTQYF. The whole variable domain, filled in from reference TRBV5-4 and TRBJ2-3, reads ETGVTQSPTHLIKTRGQQVTLRCSSQSGHNTVSWYQQALGQGPQFIFQYYREEENGRGNFPPRFSGLQFPNYSSELNVNALELDDSALYLCASSPSGTGGSDTQYFGPGTRLTVL.

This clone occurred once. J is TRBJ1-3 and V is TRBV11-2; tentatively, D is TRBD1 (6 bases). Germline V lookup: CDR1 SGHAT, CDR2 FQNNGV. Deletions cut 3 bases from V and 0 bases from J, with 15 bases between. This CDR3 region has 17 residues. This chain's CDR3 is CASSFTGARSSGNTIYF. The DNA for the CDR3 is TGTGCCAGCAGCTTCACGGGGGCGCGGAGCTCTGGAAACACCATATATTTT. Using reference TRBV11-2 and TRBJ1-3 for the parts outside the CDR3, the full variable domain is EAGVAQSPRYKIIEKRQSVAFWCNPISGHATLYWYQQILGQGPKLLIQFQNNGVVDDSQLPKDRFSAERLKGVDSTLKIQPAKLEDSAVYLCASSFTGARSSGNTIYFGEGSWLTVV.

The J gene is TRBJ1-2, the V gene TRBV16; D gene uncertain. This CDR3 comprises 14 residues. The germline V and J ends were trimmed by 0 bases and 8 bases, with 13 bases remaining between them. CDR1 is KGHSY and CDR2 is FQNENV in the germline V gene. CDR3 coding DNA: TGTGCCAGCAGCCAATCCGGGTCCTTTCTCGGCTACACCTTC. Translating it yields CASSQSGSFLGYTF. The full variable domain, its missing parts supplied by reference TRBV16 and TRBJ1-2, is GEEVAQTPKHLVRGEGQKAKLYCAPIKGHSYVFWYQQVLKNEFKFLISFQNENVFDETGMPKERFSAKCLPNSPCSLEIQATKLEDSAVYFCASSQSGSFLGYTFGSGTRLTVV.

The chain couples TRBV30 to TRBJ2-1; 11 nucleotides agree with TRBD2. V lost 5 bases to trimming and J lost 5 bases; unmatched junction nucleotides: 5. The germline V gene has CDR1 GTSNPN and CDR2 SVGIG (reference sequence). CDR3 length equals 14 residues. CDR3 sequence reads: CAWAPGLADNEQFF. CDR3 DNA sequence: TGTGCCTGGGCACCGGGACTAGCGGACAATGAGCAGTTCTTC. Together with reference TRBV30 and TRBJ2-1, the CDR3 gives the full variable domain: SQTIHQWPATLVQPVGSPLSLECTVEGTSNPNLYWYRQAAGRGLQLLFYSVGIGQISSEVPQNLSASRPQDRQFILSSKKLLLSDSGFYLCAWAPGLADNEQFFGPGTRLTVL.

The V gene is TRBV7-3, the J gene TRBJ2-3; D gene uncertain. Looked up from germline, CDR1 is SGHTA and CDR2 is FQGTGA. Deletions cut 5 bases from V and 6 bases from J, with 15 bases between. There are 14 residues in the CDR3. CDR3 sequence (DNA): TGTGCCAGCAGCCCACAGCACAGTTCCGATACGCAGTATTTT. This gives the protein CASSPQHSSDTQYF. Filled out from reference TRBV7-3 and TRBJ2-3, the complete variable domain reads GAGVSQTPSNKVTEKGKYVELRCDPISGHTALYWYRQSLGQGPEFLIYFQGTGAADDSGLPNDRFFAVRPEGSVSTLKIQRTERGDSAVYLCASSPQHSSDTQYFGPGTRLTVL.

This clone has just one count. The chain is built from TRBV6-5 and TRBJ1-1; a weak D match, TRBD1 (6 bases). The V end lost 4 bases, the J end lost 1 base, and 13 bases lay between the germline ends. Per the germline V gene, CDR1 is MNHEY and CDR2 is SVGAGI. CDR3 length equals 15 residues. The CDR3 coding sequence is TGTGCCAGCAGTTTTTCGAGGGACACGAACACTGAAGCTTTCTTT. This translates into CASSFSRDTNTEAFF.

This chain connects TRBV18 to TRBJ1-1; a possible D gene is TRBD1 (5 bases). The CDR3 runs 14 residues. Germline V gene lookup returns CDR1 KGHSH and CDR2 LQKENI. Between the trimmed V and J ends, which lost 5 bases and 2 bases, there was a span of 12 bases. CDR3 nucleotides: TGTGCCAGCTCATTGACAGTACTTAACACTGAAGCTTTCTTT. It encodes CASSLTVLNTEAFF. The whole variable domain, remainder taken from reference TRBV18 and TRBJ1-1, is NAGVMQNPRHLVRRRGQEARLRCSPMKGHSHVYWYRQLPEEGLKFMVYLQKENIIDESGMPKERFSAEFPKEGPSILRIQQVVRGDSAAYFCASSLTVLNTEAFFGQGTRLTVV.

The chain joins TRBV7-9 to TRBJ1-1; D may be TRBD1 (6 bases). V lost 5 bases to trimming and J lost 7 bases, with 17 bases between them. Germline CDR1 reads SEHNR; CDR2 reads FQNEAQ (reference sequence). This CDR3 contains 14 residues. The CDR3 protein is CASSTGRQIIEAFF. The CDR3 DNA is TGTGCCAGCAGCACAGGGAGGCAAATAATTGAAGCTTTCTTT.

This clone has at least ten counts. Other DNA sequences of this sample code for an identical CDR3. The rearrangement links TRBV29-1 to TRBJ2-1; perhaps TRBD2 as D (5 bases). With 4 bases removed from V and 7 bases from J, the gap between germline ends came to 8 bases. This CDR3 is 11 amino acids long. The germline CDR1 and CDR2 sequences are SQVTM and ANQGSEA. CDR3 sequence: CSVVRGNEQFF. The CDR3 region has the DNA TGCAGCGTTGTAAGAGGGAATGAGCAGTTCTTC.

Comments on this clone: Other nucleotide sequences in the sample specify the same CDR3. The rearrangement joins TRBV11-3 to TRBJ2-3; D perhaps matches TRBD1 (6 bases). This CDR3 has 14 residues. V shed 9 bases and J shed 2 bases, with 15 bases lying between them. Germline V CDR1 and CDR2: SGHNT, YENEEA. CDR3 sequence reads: CASSLGGTTDTQYF. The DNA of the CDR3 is TGTGCCAGTAGCCTAGGGGGAACCACAGATACGCAGTATTTT.